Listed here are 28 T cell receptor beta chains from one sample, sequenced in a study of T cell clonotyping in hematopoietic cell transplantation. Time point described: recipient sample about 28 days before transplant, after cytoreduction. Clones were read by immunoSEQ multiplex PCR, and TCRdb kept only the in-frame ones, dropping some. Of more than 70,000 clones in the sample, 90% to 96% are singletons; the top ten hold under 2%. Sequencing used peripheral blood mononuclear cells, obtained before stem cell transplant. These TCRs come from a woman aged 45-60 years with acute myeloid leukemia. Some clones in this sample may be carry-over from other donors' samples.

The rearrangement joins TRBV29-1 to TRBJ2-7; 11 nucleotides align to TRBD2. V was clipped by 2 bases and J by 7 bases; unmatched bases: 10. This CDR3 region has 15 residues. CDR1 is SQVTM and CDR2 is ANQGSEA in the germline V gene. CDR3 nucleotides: TGCAGCGTTGAACAGGGGCTAGCGGGAGGATCGGAGCAGTACTTC. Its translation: CSVEQGLAGGSEQYF.

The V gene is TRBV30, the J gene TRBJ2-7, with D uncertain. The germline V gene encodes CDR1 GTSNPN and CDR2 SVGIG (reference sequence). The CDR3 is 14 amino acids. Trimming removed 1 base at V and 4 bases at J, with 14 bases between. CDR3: CAWSGPPIGYEQYF. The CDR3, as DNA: TGTGCCTGGAGTGGGCCCCCCATCGGGTACGAGCAGTACTTC.

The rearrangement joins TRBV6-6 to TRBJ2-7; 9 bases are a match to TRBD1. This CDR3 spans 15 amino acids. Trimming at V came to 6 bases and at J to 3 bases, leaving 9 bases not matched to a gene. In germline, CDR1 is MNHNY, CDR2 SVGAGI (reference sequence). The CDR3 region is CASSPLQGAGYEQYF. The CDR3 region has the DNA TGTGCCAGCAGCCCCCTACAGGGGGCAGGCTACGAGCAGTACTTC.

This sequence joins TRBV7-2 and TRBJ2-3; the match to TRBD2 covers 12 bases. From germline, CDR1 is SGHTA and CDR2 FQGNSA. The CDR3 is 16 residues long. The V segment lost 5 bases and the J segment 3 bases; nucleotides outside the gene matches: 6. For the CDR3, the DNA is TGTGCCAGCAGCCTCCGACTAGCGGGGGCGACAGATACGCAGTATTTT. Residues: CASSLRLAGATDTQYF.

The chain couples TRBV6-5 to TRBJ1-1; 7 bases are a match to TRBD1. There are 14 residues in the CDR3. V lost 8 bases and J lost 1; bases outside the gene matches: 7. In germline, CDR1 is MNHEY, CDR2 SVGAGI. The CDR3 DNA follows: TGTGCCAGCGGAACCGGGACAGCGAACACTGAAGCTTTCTTT. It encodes CASGTGTANTEAFF.

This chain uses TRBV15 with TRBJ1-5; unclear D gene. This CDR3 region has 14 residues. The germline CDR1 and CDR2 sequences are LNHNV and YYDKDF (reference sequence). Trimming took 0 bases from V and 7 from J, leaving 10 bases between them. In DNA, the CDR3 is TGTGCCACCAGCAGAGACGGCGCACACCAGCCCCAGCATTTT. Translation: CATSRDGAHQPQHF. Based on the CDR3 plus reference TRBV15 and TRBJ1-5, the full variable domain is DAMVIQNPRYQVTQFGKPVTLSCSQTLNHNVMYWYQQKSSQAPKLLFHYYDKDFNNEADTPDNFQSRRPNTSFCFLDIRSPGLGDTAMYLCATSRDGAHQPQHFGDGTRLSIL.

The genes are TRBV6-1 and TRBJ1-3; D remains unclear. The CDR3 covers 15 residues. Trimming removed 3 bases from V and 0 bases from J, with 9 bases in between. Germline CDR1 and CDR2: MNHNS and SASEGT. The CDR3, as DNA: TGTGCCAGCAGTGATTTTTCGGGCTCTGGAAACACCATATATTTT. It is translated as CASSDFSGSGNTIYF.

The CDR3 bases are TGTGCCAGCAGTGTTGGACGGTCCACTGAAGCTTTCTTT. This translates into CASSVGRSTEAFF. The chain employs TRBV6-1 and TRBJ1-1; D remains ambiguous. Germline V gene lookup returns CDR1 MNHNS and CDR2 SASEGT. V shed 4 bases and J shed 4 bases, with 10 bases lying between them. The CDR3 contains 13 residues.

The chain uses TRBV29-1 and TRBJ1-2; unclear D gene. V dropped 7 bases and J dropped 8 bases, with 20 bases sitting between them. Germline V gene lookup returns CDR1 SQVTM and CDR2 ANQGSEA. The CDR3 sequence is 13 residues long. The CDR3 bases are TGCAGCGACAACATACACCCCCCCTGGGGCTACACCTTC. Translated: CSDNIHPPWGYTF.

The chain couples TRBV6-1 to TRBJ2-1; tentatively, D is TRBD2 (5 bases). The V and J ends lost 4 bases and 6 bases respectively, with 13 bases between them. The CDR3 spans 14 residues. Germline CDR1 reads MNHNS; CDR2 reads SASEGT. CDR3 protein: CASSGLLGGNEQFF. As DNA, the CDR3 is TGTGCCAGCAGTGGACTCCTAGGAGGCAATGAGCAGTTCTTC.

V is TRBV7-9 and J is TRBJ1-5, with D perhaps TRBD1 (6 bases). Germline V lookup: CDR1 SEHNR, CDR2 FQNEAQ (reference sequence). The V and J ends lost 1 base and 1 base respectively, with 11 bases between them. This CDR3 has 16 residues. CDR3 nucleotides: TGTGCCAGCAGCTTAGGAGGGGGGAGGAGCAATCAGCCCCAGCATTTT. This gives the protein CASSLGGGRSNQPQHF.

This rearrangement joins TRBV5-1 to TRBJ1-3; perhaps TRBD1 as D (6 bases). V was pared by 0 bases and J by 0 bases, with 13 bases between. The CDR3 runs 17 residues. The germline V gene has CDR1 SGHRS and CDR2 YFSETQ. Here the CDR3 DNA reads TGCGCCAGCAGCTTGGTAGGACAGCGATTCTCTGGAAACACCATATATTTT. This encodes CASSLVGQRFSGNTIYF.

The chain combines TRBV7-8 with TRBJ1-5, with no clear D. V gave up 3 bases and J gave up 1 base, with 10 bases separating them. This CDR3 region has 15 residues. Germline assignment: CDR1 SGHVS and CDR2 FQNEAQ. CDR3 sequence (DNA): TGTGCCAGCAGCTTGAGGGCCTTGAGCAATCAGCCCCAGCATTTT. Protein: CASSLRALSNQPQHF. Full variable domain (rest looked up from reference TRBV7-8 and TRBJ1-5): GAGVSQSPRYKVAKRGQDVALRCDPISGHVSLFWYQQALGQGPEFLTYFQNEAQLDKSGLPSDRFFAERPEGSVSTLKIQRTQQEDSAVYLCASSLRALSNQPQHFGDGTRLSIL.

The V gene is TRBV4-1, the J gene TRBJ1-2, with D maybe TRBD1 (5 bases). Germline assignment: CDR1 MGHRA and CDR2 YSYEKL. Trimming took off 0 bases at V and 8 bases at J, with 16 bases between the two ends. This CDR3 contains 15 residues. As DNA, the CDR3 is TGCGCCAGCAGCCAAGATTTTGGGGGGGTACTGGGCTACACCTTC. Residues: CASSQDFGGVLGYTF.

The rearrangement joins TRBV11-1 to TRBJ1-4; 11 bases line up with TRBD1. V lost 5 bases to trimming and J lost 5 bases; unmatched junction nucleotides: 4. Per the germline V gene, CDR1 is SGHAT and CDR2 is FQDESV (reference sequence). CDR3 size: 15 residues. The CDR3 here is CASSGQGAQNEKLFF. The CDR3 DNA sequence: TGTGCCAGCAGCGGACAGGGGGCGCAGAATGAAAAACTGTTTTTT.

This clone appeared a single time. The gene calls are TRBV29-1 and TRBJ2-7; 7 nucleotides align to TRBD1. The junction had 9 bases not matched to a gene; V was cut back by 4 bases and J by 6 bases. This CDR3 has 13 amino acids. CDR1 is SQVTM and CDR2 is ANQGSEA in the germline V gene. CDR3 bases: TGCAGCGTTGCTTACCAGGGGGAAGGCGAGCAGTACTTC. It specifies CSVAYQGEGEQYF.

The chain's CDR3 is CASSRLAGGPSTGELFF. The CDR3 bases are TGTGCCAGCAGCCGACTAGCGGGGGGGCCTAGCACCGGGGAGCTGTTTTTT. This sequence joins TRBV2 and TRBJ2-2; 14 bases are shared with TRBD2. The germline V gene has CDR1 SNHLY and CDR2 FYNNEI. This CDR3 region has 17 residues. V was pared by 6 bases and J by 4 bases, with 7 bases of the junction left unmatched.

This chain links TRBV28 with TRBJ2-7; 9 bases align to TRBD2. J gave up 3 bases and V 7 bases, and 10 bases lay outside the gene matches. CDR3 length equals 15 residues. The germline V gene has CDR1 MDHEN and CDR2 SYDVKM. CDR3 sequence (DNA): TGTGCCAGCACCCTGGGCGGGAGGGCCCGCTACGAGCAGTACTTC. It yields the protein CASTLGGRARYEQYF. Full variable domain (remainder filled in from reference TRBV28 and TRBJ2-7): DVKVTQSSRYLVKRTGEKVFLECVQDMDHENMFWYRQDPGLGLRLIYFSYDVKMKEKGDIPEGYSVSREKKERFSLILESASTNQTSMYLCASTLGGRARYEQYFGPGTRLTVT.

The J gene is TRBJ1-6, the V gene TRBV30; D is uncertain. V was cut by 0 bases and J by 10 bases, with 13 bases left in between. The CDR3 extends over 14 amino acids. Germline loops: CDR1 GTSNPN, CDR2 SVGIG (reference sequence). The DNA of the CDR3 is TGTGCCTGGAGTGTATGGCAGGTCTCCTCACCCCTCCACTTT. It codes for CAWSVWQVSSPLHF.

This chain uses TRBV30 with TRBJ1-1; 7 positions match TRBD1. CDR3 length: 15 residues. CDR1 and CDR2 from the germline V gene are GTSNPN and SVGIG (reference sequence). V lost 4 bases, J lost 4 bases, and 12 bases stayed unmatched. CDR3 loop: CAWKRGGGRGTEAFF. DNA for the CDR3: TGTGCCTGGAAGCGCGGAGGGGGCCGCGGCACTGAAGCTTTCTTT.

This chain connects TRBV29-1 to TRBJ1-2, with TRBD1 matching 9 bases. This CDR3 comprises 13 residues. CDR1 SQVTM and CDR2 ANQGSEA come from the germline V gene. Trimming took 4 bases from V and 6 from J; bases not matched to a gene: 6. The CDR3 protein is CSVGDRALHGYTF. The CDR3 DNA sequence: TGCAGCGTTGGGGACAGGGCGTTACATGGCTACACCTTC.

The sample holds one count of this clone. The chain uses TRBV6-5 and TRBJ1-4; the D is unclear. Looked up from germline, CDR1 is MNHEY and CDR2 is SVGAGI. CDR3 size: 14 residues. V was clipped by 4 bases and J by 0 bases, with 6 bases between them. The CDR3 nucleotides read TGTGCCAGCAGTTTCGCGCCAACTAATGAAAAACTGTTTTTT. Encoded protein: CASSFAPTNEKLFF.

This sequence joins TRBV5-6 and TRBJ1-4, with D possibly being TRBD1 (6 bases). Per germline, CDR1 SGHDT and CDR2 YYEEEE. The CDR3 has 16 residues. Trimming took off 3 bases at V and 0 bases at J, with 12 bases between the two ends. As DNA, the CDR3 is TGTGCCAGCAGCTCGCCGGGACACTCAACTAATGAAAAACTGTTTTTT. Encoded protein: CASSSPGHSTNEKLFF.

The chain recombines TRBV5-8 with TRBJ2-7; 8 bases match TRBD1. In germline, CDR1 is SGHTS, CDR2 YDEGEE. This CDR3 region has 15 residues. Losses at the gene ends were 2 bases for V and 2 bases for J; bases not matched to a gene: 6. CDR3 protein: CASSLRTGSTYEQYF. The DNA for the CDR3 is TGTGCCAGCAGCTTAAGGACAGGGTCAACCTACGAGCAGTACTTC.

This CDR3 reads CASRQNTGELFF. CDR3 nucleotide sequence: TGTGCCAGCAGACAGAACACCGGGGAGCTGTTTTTT. The chain carries TRBV5-4 and TRBJ2-2; D gene uncertain. Germline V gene data show CDR1 as SGHNT and CDR2 as YYREEE (reference sequence). The CDR3 contains 12 residues. V lost 5 bases and J 1 base, leaving 3 bases between the germline ends.

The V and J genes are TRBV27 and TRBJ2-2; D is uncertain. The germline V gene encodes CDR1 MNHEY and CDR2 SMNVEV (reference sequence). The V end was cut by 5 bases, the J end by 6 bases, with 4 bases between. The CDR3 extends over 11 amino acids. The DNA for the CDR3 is TGTGCCAGCAGTCCCCCCGGGGAGCTGTTTTTT. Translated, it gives CASSPPGELFF.

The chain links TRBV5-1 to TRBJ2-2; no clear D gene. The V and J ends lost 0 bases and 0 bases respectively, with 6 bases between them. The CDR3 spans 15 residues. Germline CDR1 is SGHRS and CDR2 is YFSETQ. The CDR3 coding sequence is TGCGCCAGCAGCTTGGGTCAGCCGAACACCGGGGAGCTGTTTTTT. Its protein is CASSLGQPNTGELFF. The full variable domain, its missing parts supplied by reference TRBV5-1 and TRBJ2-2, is KAGVTQTPRYLIKTRGQQVTLSCSPISGHRSVSWYQQTPGQGLQFLFEYFSETQRNKGNFPGRFSGRQFSNSRSEMNVSTLELGDSALYLCASSLGQPNTGELFFGEGSRLTVL.

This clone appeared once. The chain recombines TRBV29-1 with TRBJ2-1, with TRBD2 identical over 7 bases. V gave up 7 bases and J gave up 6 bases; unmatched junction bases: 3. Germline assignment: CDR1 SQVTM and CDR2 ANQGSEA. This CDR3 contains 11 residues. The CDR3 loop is CSGLAGNEQFF. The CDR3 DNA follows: TGCAGCGGATTAGCGGGCAATGAGCAGTTCTTC.